Reported below is one T cell receptor beta chain. The sample belongs to a study of cytomegalovirus exposure and HLA in healthy donors. Amplification used 60 Vbeta primers and 13 Jbeta primers. The protocol was immunoSEQ multiplex PCR, while the TCRdb copy is restricted to in-frame clones and leaves out a portion. The table records some 140,000 clones, about 85% of them present only once. This CDR3 has 15 amino acids. V dropped 6 bases and J dropped 5; count of bases not matched to a gene: 12. The germline V gene encodes CDR1 MNHEY and CDR2 SVGAGI. This receptor was obtained from a man aged 30 to 45 in good health and CMV-seropositive. Sequences were obtained from PBMCs. The chain carries TRBV6-5 and TRBJ2-7; TRBD1 matches 8 bases. CDR3 loop: CASSPGTGKSHEQYF. The CDR3 DNA is TGTGCCAGCAGCCCCGGGACAGGTAAAAGTCACGAGCAGTACTTC.